One TCR beta chain is described in this entry. The CDR3 spans 18 residues. The germline V gene encodes CDR1 SGHVS and CDR2 FQNEAQ. After removal of 5 bases from V and 4 bases from J, the junction contained 14 bases not matched to a gene. Authors' data handling: By means of reference gene primer amplification, nucleated cell counts were estimated. Profiled with immunoSEQ multiplex PCR; TCRdb holds only in-frame clones, not every one. That table furnishes V, J and clone size, whereas the DNA furnished D and trimming. The profile covers under 200,000 clones, with roughly 86% appearing a single time and more than 3% taken by the ten largest. These data are taken from a study of blood T cell repertoires in COVID-19.

The sequencing sample was made of peripheral blood. The chain couples TRBV7-8 to TRBJ2-2; 9 nucleotides align to TRBD2. The sequence was collected from a man aged 65 to 79 with acute or convalescent COVID-19. Here the CDR3 reads CASSPNSGRGVGTGELFF. CDR3 sequence (DNA): TGTGCCAGCAGCCCTAATAGCGGGAGAGGGGTCGGCACCGGGGAGCTGTTTTTT. The whole variable domain, filled in from reference TRBV7-8 and TRBJ2-2, reads GAGVSQSPRYKVAKRGQDVALRCDPISGHVSLFWYQQALGQGPEFLTYFQNEAQLDKSGLPSDRFFAERPEGSVSTLKIQRTQQEDSAVYLCASSPNSGRGVGTGELFFGEGSRLTVL.